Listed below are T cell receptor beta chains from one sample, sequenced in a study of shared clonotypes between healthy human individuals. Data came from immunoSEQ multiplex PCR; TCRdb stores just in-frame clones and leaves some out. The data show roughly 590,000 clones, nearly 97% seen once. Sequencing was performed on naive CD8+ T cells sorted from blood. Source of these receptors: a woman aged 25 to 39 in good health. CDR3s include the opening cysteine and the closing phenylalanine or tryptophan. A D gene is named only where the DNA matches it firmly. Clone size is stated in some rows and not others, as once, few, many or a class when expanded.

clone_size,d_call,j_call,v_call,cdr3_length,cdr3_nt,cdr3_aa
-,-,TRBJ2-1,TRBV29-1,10,TGCAGCGTGGGGAGTGTCGAGCAGTTCTTC,CSVGSVEQFF
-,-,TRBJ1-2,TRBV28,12,TGTGCCAGCTCCCCCGGGCAGGGTGGCTACACCTTC,CASSPGQGGYTF
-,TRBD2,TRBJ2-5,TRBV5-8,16,TGTGCCAGCAGCACGGGGACTAGCGGGAGGCAAGAGACCCAGTACTTC,CASSTGTSGRQETQYF
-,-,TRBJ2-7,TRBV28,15,TGTGCCAGCAGTTTCGCCGATAGGGGACACGACGAGCAGTACTTC,CASSFADRGHDEQYF
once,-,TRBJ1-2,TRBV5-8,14,TGTGCCAGCAGCTTGGTGGCAGGTTTCTATGGCTACACCTTC,CASSLVAGFYGYTF
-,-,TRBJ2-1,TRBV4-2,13,TGTGCCAGCAGGGACGGGATACACAATGAGCAGTTCTTC,CASRDGIHNEQFF
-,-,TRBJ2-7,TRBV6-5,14,TGTGCCAGCAGTTACTCGGGCAGGTCCTACGAGCAGTACTTC,CASSYSGRSYEQYF
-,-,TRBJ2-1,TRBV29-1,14,TGCAGCGTTGTGGGACGGGGATCCTACAATGAGCAGTTCTTC,CSVVGRGSYNEQFF
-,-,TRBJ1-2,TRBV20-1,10,TGCAGTGCTAGAATCAATTTCTACACCTTC,CSARINFYTF
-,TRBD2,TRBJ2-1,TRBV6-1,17,TGTGCCAGCAGTGAACGGAAGTTGGGACTAGCCTACAATGAGCAGTTCTTC,CASSERKLGLAYNEQFF
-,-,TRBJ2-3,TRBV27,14,TGTGCCAGCAGTTTAGTCCACAGCACAGATACGCAGTATTTT,CASSLVHSTDTQYF
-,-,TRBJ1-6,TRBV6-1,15,TGTGCCAGCAGTGAAAAACGTGGTTTCAATTCACCCCTCCACTTT,CASSEKRGFNSPLHF
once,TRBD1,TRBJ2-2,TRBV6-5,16,TGTGCCAGCAGTTATTCGGGACAGGAGATCACCGGGGAGCTGTTTTTT,CASSYSGQEITGELFF
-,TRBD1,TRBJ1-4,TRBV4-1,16,TGCGCCAGCAGCCGGGGACAGGTCGCAACTAATGAAAAACTGTTTTTT,CASSRGQVATNEKLFF
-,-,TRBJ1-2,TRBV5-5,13,TGTGCCAGCAGCTTACAGGGTGACTATGGCTACACCTTC,CASSLQGDYGYTF
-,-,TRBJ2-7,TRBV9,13,TGTGCCAGCAGCGCAGGGGGGAGAAACGAGCAGTACTTC,CASSAGGRNEQYF
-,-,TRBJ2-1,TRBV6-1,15,TGTGCCAGCAGTGACGGGCAGGGGCCCTACAATGAGCAGTTCTTC,CASSDGQGPYNEQFF
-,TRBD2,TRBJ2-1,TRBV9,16,TGTGCCAGCAGCGGTGCTAGCGGGATTTCCTACAATGAGCAGTTCTTC,CASSGASGISYNEQFF
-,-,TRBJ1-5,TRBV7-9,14,TGTGCCAGCAGCTTAGGGATGGTCAATCAGCCCCAGCATTTT,CASSLGMVNQPQHF
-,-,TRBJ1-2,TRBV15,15,TGTGCCACCAGCGGTTGGACGGAACTTAACTATGGCTACACCTTC,CATSGWTELNYGYTF
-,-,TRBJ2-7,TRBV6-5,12,TGTGCCAGCGGGGTGGGGATCTACGAGCAGTACTTC,CASGVGIYEQYF
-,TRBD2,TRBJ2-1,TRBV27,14,TGTGCCAGCAGTTGGACTAGCGTCTACAATGAGCAGTTCTTC,CASSWTSVYNEQFF
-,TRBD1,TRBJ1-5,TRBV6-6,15,TGTGCCAGCAGCATGACAGGGGGTGGCAATCAGCCCCAGCATTTT,CASSMTGGGNQPQHF
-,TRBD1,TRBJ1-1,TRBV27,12,TGTGCGAGCAGACAGGGGGACACTGAAGCTTTCTTT,CASRQGDTEAFF
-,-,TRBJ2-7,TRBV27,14,TGTGCCAGCAGTTTGTGGCGGTCTTCCTACGAGCAGTACTTC,CASSLWRSSYEQYF
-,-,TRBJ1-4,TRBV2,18,TGTGCCAGCAGTGAAATCCTACTGGGGGGACGGGTGAATGAAAAACTGTTTTTT,CASSEILLGGRVNEKLFF
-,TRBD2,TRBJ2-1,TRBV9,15,TGTGCCAGCAGCCTACTAGCGGGAGCCTACAATGAGCAGTTCTTC,CASSLLAGAYNEQFF
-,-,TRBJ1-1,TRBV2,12,TGTGCCAGCGAGGGAGGGAACACTGAAGCTTTCTTT,CASEGGNTEAFF
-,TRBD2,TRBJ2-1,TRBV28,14,TGTGCCAGCAGAGAGCGGGAGCCCTACAATGAGCAGTTCTTC,CASREREPYNEQFF
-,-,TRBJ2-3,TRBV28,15,TGTGCCAGCTCAACGGAGAGATCTAGCACAGATACGCAGTATTTT,CASSTERSSTDTQYF
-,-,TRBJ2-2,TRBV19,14,TGTGCCAGTAGTATTGACAGGAACACCGGGGAGCTGTTTTTT,CASSIDRNTGELFF
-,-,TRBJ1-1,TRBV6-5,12,TGTGCCAGCAGTTACGGGGCGGGGAAAGCTTTCTTT,CASSYGAGKAFF
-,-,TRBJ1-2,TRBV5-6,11,TGTGCCAGCAGCTTGGGGAGTGGCTACACCTTC,CASSLGSGYTF
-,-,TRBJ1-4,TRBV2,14,TGTGCCAGCATAAGAACCGAGGGAGACGAAAAACTGTTTTTT,CASIRTEGDEKLFF
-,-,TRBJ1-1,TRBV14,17,TGTGCCAGCAGCCTGGGACGTAATTGGGGAATAGACAGTGAAGCTTTCTTT,CASSLGRNWGIDSEAFF
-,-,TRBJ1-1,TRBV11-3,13,TGTGCCAGCAGCTCCGACGATGGGACTGAAGCTTTCTTT,CASSSDDGTEAFF
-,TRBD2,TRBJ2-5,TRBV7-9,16,TGTGCCAGCAGACATCCGGGACTAGGCCTACAAGAGACCCAGTACTTC,CASRHPGLGLQETQYF
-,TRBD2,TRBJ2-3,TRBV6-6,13,TGTGCCAGCGGGAGGGCCGGAACAGATACGCAGTATTTT,CASGRAGTDTQYF
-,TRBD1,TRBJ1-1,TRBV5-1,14,TGCGCCAGCAGCTCCGGACAGGGGTTCACTGAAGCTTTCTTT,CASSSGQGFTEAFF
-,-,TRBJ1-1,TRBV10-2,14,TGCGCCAGCAGGGGGGGTAGCTCGAACACTGAAGCTTTCTTT,CASRGGSSNTEAFF
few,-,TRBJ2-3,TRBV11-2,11,TGTGCCAGCAGCCTCACAGATACGCAGTATTTT,CASSLTDTQYF
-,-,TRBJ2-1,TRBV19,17,TGTGCCAGTAGTATAGGCGGGGTGACGATACTTTTCAATGAGCAGTTCTTC,CASSIGGVTILFNEQFF
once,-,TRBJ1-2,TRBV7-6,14,TGTGCCAGCAGCTTAGGGGGGGGCGAGGCGGGCTACACCTTC,CASSLGGGEAGYTF
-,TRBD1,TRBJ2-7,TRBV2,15,TGTGCCAGCAGTGAAGAAGGAGCAGGGGGCGCGGAGCAGTACTTC,CASSEEGAGGAEQYF
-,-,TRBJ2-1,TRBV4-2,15,TGTGCCAGCAGTCATGAGATTTTTTCCTACAATGAGCAGTTCTTC,CASSHEIFSYNEQFF
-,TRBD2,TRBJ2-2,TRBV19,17,TGTGCCAGTAGTATAGATCGGGAGGGAACGAACACCGGGGAGCTGTTTTTT,CASSIDREGTNTGELFF
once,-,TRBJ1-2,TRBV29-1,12,TGCAGCGTTCCTCTCCCTGCTTATGGCTACACCTTC,CSVPLPAYGYTF
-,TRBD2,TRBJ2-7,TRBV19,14,TGTGCCAGTGCCTCTAGCGGGAGGGCCTACGAGCAGTACTTC,CASASSGRAYEQYF
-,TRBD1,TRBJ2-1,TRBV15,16,TGTGCCACCAGCAGAGTCGGGGACAGGGTTTACAATGAGCAGTTCTTC,CATSRVGDRVYNEQFF
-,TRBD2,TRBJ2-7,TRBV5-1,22,TGCGCCAGCAGCTTGGTCGGGAGGGCCTACAGTGTCGGGCGGGTGGTAACCTACGAGCAGTACTTC,CASSLVGRAYSVGRVVTYEQYF
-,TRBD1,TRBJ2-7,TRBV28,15,TGTGCCAGCAGCTCACCGGGACAGGGTCACCACGAGCAGTACTTC,CASSSPGQGHHEQYF
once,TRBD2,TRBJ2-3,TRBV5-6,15,TGTGCCAGCAGCTTGGAACTAGCGGGAAGAGATACGCAGTATTTT,CASSLELAGRDTQYF
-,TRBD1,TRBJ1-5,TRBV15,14,TGTGCCACCAGCGGAGACAGGGGCAATCAGCCCCAGCATTTT,CATSGDRGNQPQHF
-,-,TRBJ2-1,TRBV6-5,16,TGTGCCAGCAGTTACCAGGGTGGGAGCTCCTACAATGAGCAGTTCTTC,CASSYQGGSSYNEQFF
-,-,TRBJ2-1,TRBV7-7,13,TGTGCCAGCAGTTTCAGGAGGAGCAATGAGCAGTTCTTC,CASSFRRSNEQFF
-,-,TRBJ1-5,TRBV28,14,TGTGCCAGCAGTTTCTATGGGGGCAATCAGCCCCAGCATTTT,CASSFYGGNQPQHF
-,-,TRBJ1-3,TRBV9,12,TGTGCCAGCAGCACCCCCTCCGGCACCATATATTTT,CASSTPSGTIYF
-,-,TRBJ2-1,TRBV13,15,TGTGCCAGCAGCTTAGACCTAGGCTCCCACAATGAGCAGTTCTTC,CASSLDLGSHNEQFF
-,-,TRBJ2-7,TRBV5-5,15,TGTGCCAGCAGCTTTCTGGCAGGGAATTCCTACGAGCAGTACTTC,CASSFLAGNSYEQYF